These T cell receptor beta chains were read from a single sample in a study of CD8 T cells in ankylosing spondylitis. TCRdb fed the 5' RACE reads into MiXCR, producing one record per CDR3 protein. This table has some 25,000 distinct CDR3 sequences, over 2% appearing once. The sample comprised blood, either unsorted or a sorted T cell fraction (not recorded which). All receptors come from a female donor with ankylosing spondylitis or in good health (not recorded which). The CDR3 runs from the conserved cysteine through the conserved F or W. The D gene is left open where the match is weak. Clone size is given for some rows only: seen once, a few or many times, or a class if the clone is expanded.

>TRBV9|many|.|TRBJ2-1
TGTGCCAGCAGCGTAGTTGATGAGCAGTTCTTC
CASSVVDEQFF
>TRBV9|many|.|TRBJ2-1
TGTGCCAGCAGCGTAGGTTTAGGGGACGGTGGGAACAATGAGCAGTTCTTC
CASSVGLGDGGNNEQFF
>TRBV9|many|TRBD1|TRBJ1-1
TGTGCCAGCAGCGTAGTGGGCGTCAGGGGGGATGGAACTGAAGCTTTCTTT
CASSVVGVRGDGTEAFF
>TRBV9|many|TRBD1|TRBJ2-5
TGTGCCAGCAGCCGGACAGGGGAAGAGACCCAGTACTTC
CASSRTGEETQYF
>TRBV9|many|TRBD1|TRBJ2-3
TGTGCCAGCAGCCCCTACAGGGGCGGCACAGATACGCAGTATTTT
CASSPYRGGTDTQYF
>TRBV9|many|.|TRBJ2-2
TGTGCCAGTACCTTAAACACCGGGGAGCTGTTTTTT
CASTLNTGELFF
>TRBV9|many|TRBD2|TRBJ2-1
TGTGCCAGCAGCGTTCAGAGCGGGGGGTTCAGTGAGCAGTTCTTC
CASSVQSGGFSEQFF
>TRBV9|many|.|TRBJ2-2
TGTGCCAGCAGCGTTACACGCCCAGGGACCGGGGAGCTGTTTTTT
CASSVTRPGTGELFF
>TRBV9|many|.|TRBJ2-3
TGTGCCAGCAGCGTAGCGGACGGACATCGCACAGATACGCAGTATTTT
CASSVADGHRTDTQYF
>TRBV9|many|.|TRBJ1-1
TGTGCCAGCAGCGTAGGGACAGATACTGAAGCTTTCTTT
CASSVGTDTEAFF
>TRBV9|many|.|TRBJ2-1
TGTGCCAGCAGCCCCGGCCCCAGCCCCACCTACAATGAGCAGTTCTTC
CASSPGPSPTYNEQFF
>TRBV9|many|.|TRBJ2-5
TGTGCCAGCAGCGTAGTCGATAGGGAGGAGACCCAGTACTTC
CASSVVDREETQYF
>TRBV9|many|TRBD1|TRBJ2-7
TGTGCCAGCAGCGTAGGGACAGGGGGCGAGCAGTACTTC
CASSVGTGGEQYF
>TRBV9|many|.|TRBJ2-7
TGTGCCAGCAGCGTAGACCCAGAGAGCTCCTACGAGCAGTACTTC
CASSVDPESSYEQYF
>TRBV9|many|.|TRBJ1-1
TGTGCCAGCAGCGTAGCCGCAGCGATGAACACTGAAGCTTTCTTT
CASSVAAAMNTEAFF
>TRBV9|many|TRBD2|TRBJ2-7
TGTGCCAGCAGCGTAGGAACAATAACCGGACTAGCGGGAGAACTCTCCTACGAGCAGTACTTC
CASSVGTITGLAGELSYEQYF
>TRBV9|many|TRBD2|TRBJ2-1
TGTGCCAGCAGCGAGGGACTAGCGGGAGGGAACAATGAGCAGTTCTTC
CASSEGLAGGNNEQFF
>TRBV9|.|.|TRBJ1-5
TGTGCCAGCAGCGTAGGAGAAAACAATCAGCCCCAGCATTTT
CASSVGENNQPQHF
>TRBV9|many|.|TRBJ2-1
TGTGCCAGCAGCGCCCCAGTGAGCCGGCGCGGGACCTCCTACAATGAGCAGTTCTTC
CASSAPVSRRGTSYNEQFF
>TRBV9|many|.|TRBJ2-1
TGTGCCAGCAGCCCAAAGAGTGGGTGGGGTGAGCAGTTCTTC
CASSPKSGWGEQFF
>TRBV9|many|TRBD1|TRBJ2-3
TGTGCCAGTACCCTAATCGGGACAGGGGGAGTGGATACGCAGTATTTT
CASTLIGTGGVDTQYF
>TRBV9|many|TRBD2|TRBJ2-2
TGTGCCAGCAGCTTCGGACTAGCGGTCACGGAGGAGCTGTTTTTT
CASSFGLAVTEELFF
>TRBV9|.|.|TRBJ2-1
TGTGCCAGCAGCGTAGAACCCCCAAGCTCCTACAATGAGCAGTTCTTC
CASSVEPPSSYNEQFF
>TRBV9|many|TRBD1|TRBJ1-1
TGTGCCAGCAGCACGGGACAGGGAGGCGTAAGGAACACTGAAGCTTTCTTT
CASSTGQGGVRNTEAFF
>TRBV9|many|TRBD2|TRBJ2-7
TGTGCCAGCAGCGTAGTGGCTAGCGGCTACGAGCAGTACTTC
CASSVVASGYEQYF
>TRBV9|many|TRBD2|TRBJ2-7
TGTGCCAGCAGCTGGGGGACTAGCTCCGACGAGCAGTACTTC
CASSWGTSSDEQYF
>TRBV9|many|TRBD2|TRBJ2-2
TGTGCCAGCAGCGTTCTCGGGGGGACCGGGGAGCTGTTTTTT
CASSVLGGTGELFF
>TRBV9|.|.|TRBJ1-4
TGTGCCAGCAGCGTAGGCCCTGAAAAAAATGAAAAACTGTTTTTT
CASSVGPEKNEKLFF
>TRBV9|many|.|TRBJ1-1
TGTGCCAGCAGCCAGACAGGGAACACTGAAGCTTTCTTT
CASSQTGNTEAFF
>TRBV9|many|TRBD2|TRBJ2-1
TGTGCCAGCGCCACTAGCGGGGGGAACTACAATGAGCAGTTCTTC
CASATSGGNYNEQFF
>TRBV5-1|many|TRBD1|TRBJ1-5
TGCGCCAGCAGCTTTGGACAGGACGAAAGGGATGTTCAGCCCCAGCATTTT
CASSFGQDERDVQPQHF
>TRBV9|few|.|TRBJ2-7
TGTGCCAGCAGCGCGGGTGGCGGGATGGGTTACGAGCAGTACTTC
CASSAGGGMGYEQYF
>TRBV9|many|TRBD1|TRBJ1-2
TGTGCCAGCAGCATCGGGACAGCTAAAGATTATGGCTACACCTTC
CASSIGTAKDYGYTF
>TRBV9|many|.|TRBJ2-2
TGTGCCAGCAGCACTGGGGGGCGAGACGGCGCCGGGGAGCTGTTTTTT
CASSTGGRDGAGELFF
>TRBV9|many|.|TRBJ2-7
TGTGCCAGCAGCGTAGGCACCGGGCTACAGTACTTC
CASSVGTGLQYF
>TRBV9|many|TRBD2|TRBJ2-1
TGTGCCAGCAGCCTCCTGACTAGCGGTCACTACAATGAGCAGTTCTTC
CASSLLTSGHYNEQFF
>TRBV9|many|.|TRBJ2-7
TGTGCCAGCAGCCCCTCCGGGACCGGAAAGTACGAGCAGTACTTC
CASSPSGTGKYEQYF
>TRBV9|many|TRBD1|TRBJ2-6
TGTGCCAGCAGCGCCCGTGGGACAGGGTCTTTTGGGGCCAACGTCCTGACTTTC
CASSARGTGSFGANVLTF
>TRBV9|many|TRBD2|TRBJ2-2
TGTGCCAGCAGCCCCGTCTGGACTAGCGGGAGGGTATCCGGGGAGCTGTTTTTT
CASSPVWTSGRVSGELFF
>TRBV9|many|TRBD2|TRBJ2-1
TGTGCCAGCAGCGTAGCCCCCGGACTAGCGGGAGGTGAGCAGTTCTTC
CASSVAPGLAGGEQFF
>TRBV9|many|.|TRBJ2-1
TGTGCCAGCAGCGTAGTACCAGCGAAGGGCTTAACCGAGCAGTTCTTC
CASSVVPAKGLTEQFF
>TRBV9|many|.|TRBJ2-2
TGTGCCAGCAGCCGTAATCCGGGGAACACCGGGGAGCTGTTTTTT
CASSRNPGNTGELFF
>TRBV9|many|TRBD1|TRBJ1-5
TGTGCCAGCAGCCCCGGACAGGTCAGTCAGCCCCAGCATTTT
CASSPGQVSQPQHF
>TRBV9|many|.|TRBJ2-6
TGTGCCAGCAGCGTAGTCCCCGCTCCTGGGGCCAACGTCCTGACTTTC
CASSVVPAPGANVLTF
>TRBV9|many|TRBD1|TRBJ2-1
TGTGCCAGCAGCCCCGGGACAGTATACAATGAGCAGTTCTTC
CASSPGTVYNEQFF
>TRBV9|many|TRBD2|TRBJ2-1
TGTGCCAGCAGCGCGGGGGGGGGCTCCTACAATGAGCAGTTCTTC
CASSAGGGSYNEQFF
>TRBV9|many|.|TRBJ2-3
TGTGCCAGCAGCCCTCGACCCCTGATAGGCACAGATACGCAGTATTTT
CASSPRPLIGTDTQYF
>TRBV9|many|.|TRBJ2-7
TGTGCCAGCAGCGTAGATGGTGGACGCGAGCAGTACTTC
CASSVDGGREQYF
>TRBV9|many|TRBD1|TRBJ2-1
TGTGCCAGCAGCGTAGGCCCTGGGACAGGGAACAATGAGCAGTTCTTC
CASSVGPGTGNNEQFF
>TRBV9|.|.|TRBJ1-1
TGTGCCAGCAGCGTGGAGGCGAACACTGAAGCTTTCTTT
CASSVEANTEAFF
>TRBV9|many|.|TRBJ1-1
TGTGCCAGCAGCGTGAGGGAAACATGGTCTTCTGAAGCTTTCTTT
CASSVRETWSSEAFF
>TRBV9|many|.|TRBJ2-7
TGTGCCAGCAGCCCCAGCGCCCAAGCATCCTACGAGCAGTACTTC
CASSPSAQASYEQYF
>TRBV9|many|TRBD2|TRBJ2-2
TGTGCCAGCAGCGTAGGCGGGGGGGCGAACACCGGGGAGCTGTTTTTT
CASSVGGGANTGELFF
>TRBV9|many|TRBD2|TRBJ2-1
TGTGCCAGCAGCTCTCAGCTAGCGGCCAACTACAATGAGCAGTTCTTC
CASSSQLAANYNEQFF